Sequencing of this TCR beta chain was carried out in a study of blood T cell repertoires in COVID-19. Study at large: Some COVID-19 samples were acute and others convalescent; all came from the United States, Italy and Spain. PBMCs, B-cell-depleted T cells, or T cells were the source of the cDNA or gDNA that made up the material.

Original analysis: Reference gene primer amplification in the assay estimated nucleated cell counts. Method: immunoSEQ multiplex PCR; TCRdb's copy keeps in-frame clones and lacks some. V and J calls and clone size are copied from that table; D and trimming were computed from the DNA. The data contain around 200,000 clones, less than 90% of them singletons. The receptor was derived from a woman aged 45-65 years with acute or convalescent COVID-19. Sequencing used peripheral blood.

CDR3 residues: CASSRAGDGEKLFF. CDR3 DNA: TGCGCCAGCAGCCGGGCAGGGGACGGTGAAAAACTGTTTTTT. The chain employs TRBV5-1 and TRBJ1-4; weak D call: TRBD1 (6 bases). Germline V gene data show CDR1 as SGHRS and CDR2 as YFSETQ. The CDR3 loop spans 14 amino acids. Trimming stripped 4 bases from V and 7 bases from J, with 14 bases between.